The clone carrying this T cell receptor beta chain was counted only a few times. Its specificity is not known. Germline V gene lookup returns CDR1 MDHEN and CDR2 SYDVKM. The CDR3 sequence is 12 residues long. Trimming cost V 6 bases and J 5 bases, with 10 bases left between them. This sample stems from a study of T-cell memory formation after mild COVID-19. Looking at the study overall: Each donor largely had its own TCR clusters.

Study-level findings and limits: Clones that contracted from day 15 to 85 were balanced CD4/CD8, while later expanders leaned CD4+. Memory cells collected pre-infection included some clones that later responded, suggesting cross-reactive memory joined.

Using constant-segment primers, 5'RACE produced TCR alpha and TCR beta cDNA libraries carrying sample barcodes and UMIs. MiXCR, run by TCRdb on the 5' RACE reads, gives a single entry per CDR3 protein. The profile shows around 200,000 distinct CDR3 sequences, 10% to 13% of them singletons. This TCR was sampled from a young man who had mild COVID-19 (a few samples of this study predate the infection). Cell type and time point are not known. The V and J genes are TRBV28 and TRBJ1-1; D gene uncertain. The material sequenced was PBMCs or a T cell subset sorted from them (not recorded which). CDR3 coding DNA: TGTGCCAGCAGCGCGGATTGGACTGAAGCTTTCTTT. Translating it yields CASSADWTEAFF.